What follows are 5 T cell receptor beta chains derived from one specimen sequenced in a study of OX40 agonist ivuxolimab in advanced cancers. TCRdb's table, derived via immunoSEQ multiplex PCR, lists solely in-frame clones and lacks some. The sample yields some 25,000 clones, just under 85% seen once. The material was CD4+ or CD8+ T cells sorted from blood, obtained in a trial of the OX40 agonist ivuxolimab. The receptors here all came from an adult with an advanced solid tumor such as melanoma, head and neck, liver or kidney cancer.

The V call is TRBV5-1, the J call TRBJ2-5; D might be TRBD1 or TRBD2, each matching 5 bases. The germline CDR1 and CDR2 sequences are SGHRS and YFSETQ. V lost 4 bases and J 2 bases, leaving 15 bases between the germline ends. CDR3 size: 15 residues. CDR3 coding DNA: TGCGCCAGCAGCGGCCCTCCGGGACGGCAAGAGACCCAGTACTTC. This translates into CASSGPPGRQETQYF.

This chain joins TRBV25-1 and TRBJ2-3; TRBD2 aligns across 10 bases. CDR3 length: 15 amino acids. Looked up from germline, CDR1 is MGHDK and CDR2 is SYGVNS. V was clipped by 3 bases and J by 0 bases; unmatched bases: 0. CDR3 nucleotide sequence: TGTGCCAGCAGTGAGGGACTAGCGAGCACAGATACGCAGTATTTT. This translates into CASSEGLASTDTQYF.

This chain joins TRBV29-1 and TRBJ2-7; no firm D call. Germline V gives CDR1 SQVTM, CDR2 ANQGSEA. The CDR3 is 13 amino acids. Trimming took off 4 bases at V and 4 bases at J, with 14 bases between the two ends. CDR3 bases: TGCAGCGTTGTTTTGGGGTCTGGATACGAGCAGTACTTC. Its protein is CSVVLGSGYEQYF.

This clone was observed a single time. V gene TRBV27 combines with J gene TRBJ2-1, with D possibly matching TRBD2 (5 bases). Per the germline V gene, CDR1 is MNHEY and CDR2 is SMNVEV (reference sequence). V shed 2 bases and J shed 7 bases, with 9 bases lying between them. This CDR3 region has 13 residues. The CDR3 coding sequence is TGTGCCAGCAGTTTAGGAGGAGTAAATGAGCAGTTCTTC. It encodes CASSLGGVNEQFF.

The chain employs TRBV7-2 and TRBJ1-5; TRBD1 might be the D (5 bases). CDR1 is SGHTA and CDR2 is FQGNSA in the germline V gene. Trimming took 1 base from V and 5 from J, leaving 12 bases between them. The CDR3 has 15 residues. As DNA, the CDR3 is TGTGCCAGCAGCTTAGACCGGGACCTGGATCAGCCCCAGCATTTT. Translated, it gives CASSLDRDLDQPQHF.